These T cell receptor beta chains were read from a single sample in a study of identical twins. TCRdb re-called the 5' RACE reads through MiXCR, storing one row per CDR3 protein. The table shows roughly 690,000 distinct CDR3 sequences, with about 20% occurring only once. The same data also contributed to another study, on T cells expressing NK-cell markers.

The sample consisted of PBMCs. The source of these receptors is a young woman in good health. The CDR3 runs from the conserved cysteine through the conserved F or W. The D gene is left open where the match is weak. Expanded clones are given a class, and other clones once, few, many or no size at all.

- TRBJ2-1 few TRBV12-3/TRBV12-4 TGTGCCAGCACCGGTAGGGAGGTTAATCAGTTCTTC CASTGREVNQFF
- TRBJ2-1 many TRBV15 TGTGCCACCAGCAGCAGGGACAATGAGCAGTTCTTC CATSSRDNEQFF
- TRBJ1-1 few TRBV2 TGTGCCAGCAGTGGATCAGGGGAGATCGCTGAAGCTTTCTTT CASSGSGEIAEAFF
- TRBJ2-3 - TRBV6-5 TGTGCCAGCAGTTACAACGCCCACCAGGGTGTCTGGGCAGATACGCAGTATTTT CASSYNAHQGVWADTQYF
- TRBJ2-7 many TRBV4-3 TGCGCCAGCAGCCAAGGTCTGCAGTACTTC CASSQGLQYF
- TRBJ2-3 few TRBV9 TGTGCCAGCAGCGGTCGTTACGGAGATACGCAGTATTTT CASSGRYGDTQYF
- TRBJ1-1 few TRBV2 TGTGCCAGCAGTGTTGGGAGGTACACTGAAGCTTTCTTT CASSVGRYTEAFF
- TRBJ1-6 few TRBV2 TGTGCCAGCAGGAGGGAAGGTTCACCCCTCCACTTT CASRREGSPLHF
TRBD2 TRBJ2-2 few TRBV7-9 TGTGCCAGCAGTTCGACTAGCGGGGTCACCGGGGAGCTGTTTTTT CASSSTSGVTGELFF
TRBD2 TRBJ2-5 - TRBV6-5 TGTGCCAGCAGTTCGAGAGCGGGAGGAGAGACCCAGTACTTC CASSSRAGGETQYF
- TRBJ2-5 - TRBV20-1 TGCAGTGCTAGAGTCGTAGCAGAGACCCAGTACTTC CSARVVAETQYF
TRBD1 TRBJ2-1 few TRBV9 TGTGCCAGCAGCCCCCGGGACAGGGACCGACAGTTCTTC CASSPRDRDRQFF
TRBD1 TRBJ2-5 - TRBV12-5 TGTGCTAGTGGACCACACCTTCCGGGCAGGGGGCGAACAGAGACCCAGTACTTC CASGPHLPGRGRTETQYF
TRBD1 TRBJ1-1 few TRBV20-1 TGCAGTGCCCATACAGGGGGCACTGAAGCTTTCTTT CSAHTGGTEAFF
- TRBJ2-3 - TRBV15 TGTGCCACCAGCAGGACCCTAGCTGGAGGGGCAGATACGCAGTATTTT CATSRTLAGGADTQYF
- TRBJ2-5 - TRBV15 TGTGCCACCAGCAGAGGGAGCACGGGGGCAGCTCGAGAGACCCAGTACTTC CATSRGSTGAARETQYF
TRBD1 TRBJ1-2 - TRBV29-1 TGCAGCGCCTTGGGACAGGGGACTACTAACTATGGCTACACCTTC CSALGQGTTNYGYTF
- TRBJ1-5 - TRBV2 TGTGCCACCGGATCAGAGAATCAGCCCCAGCATTTT CATGSENQPQHF
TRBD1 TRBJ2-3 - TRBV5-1 TGCGCCAGCAGCTTGGAAGGGGGCGTGGATACGCAGTATTTT CASSLEGGVDTQYF
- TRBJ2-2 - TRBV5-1 TGCGCCAGCAGCCCCCTTCTCGGCGGGGAACCGGTCGGGGAGCTGTTTTTT CASSPLLGGEPVGELFF